This T cell receptor (beta chain) was sequenced for a study of blood T cell repertoires in COVID-19. V lost 3 bases and J lost 13; bases outside the gene matches: 8. Germline V gene sequence: CDR1 DFQATT, CDR2 SNEGSKA (reference sequence). This CDR3 is 12 amino acids long. Produced via immunoSEQ multiplex PCR; TCRdb's table is partial and in-frame only. The table includes some 160,000 clones, 70% to 90% detected once. This rearrangement joins TRBV20-1 to TRBJ1-4, with TRBD1 identical over 7 bases. What was sequenced was peripheral blood. The clonotype was recovered from a woman older than 75 with COVID-19, enrolled during active disease. CDR3 coding DNA: TGCAGTGCTAGTGGGGGACAGCTAGGACTGTTTTTT. It is translated as CSASGGQLGLFF.